These 31 T cell receptor beta chains share one sample of origin, sequenced in a study of blood T cell repertoires in COVID-19. The data were produced by immunoSEQ multiplex PCR, yet TCRdb's version contains in-frame clones alone and is incomplete. The sample holds about 210,000 clones; approximately 85% are singletons and the top ten take 2% to 3%. Sequencing input: peripheral blood. The receptors stem from a woman between 65 and 79 years old with COVID-19, enrolled during active disease.

V gene TRBV2 combines with J gene TRBJ1-1; D might be TRBD1 (6 bases). The germline CDR1 and CDR2 sequences are SNHLY and FYNNEI. The CDR3 is 9 amino acids. CDR3 in DNA: TGTGGGGGGGGCTCTGGTGCTTTCTTT. Its protein is CGGGSGAFF.

The chain has TRBV11-3 and TRBJ1-1; TRBD1 might be the D (6 bases). The germline V gene encodes CDR1 SGHNT and CDR2 YENEEA. The CDR3 has 14 amino acids. V dropped 5 bases and J dropped 6 bases, with 16 bases sitting between them. The CDR3 loop reads CASSHKGGMSEAFF. The DNA for the CDR3 is TGTGCCAGCAGCCACAAGGGGGGGATGTCTGAAGCTTTCTTT.

The chain couples TRBV25-1 to TRBJ2-2; D is possibly TRBD2 (7 bases). Trimming left V 9 bases short and J 1 base short, with 15 bases between. This CDR3 has 15 amino acids. Per germline, CDR1 MGHDK and CDR2 SYGVNS. This CDR3 reads CASRGASGNTGELFF. CDR3 DNA: TGTGCCAGTCGGGGGGCTAGCGGGAACACCGGGGAGCTGTTTTTT.

This chain uses TRBV6-6 with TRBJ2-5; TRBD1 aligns across 9 bases. Germline trimming cut 6 bases from V and 5 bases from J; bases unmatched to any gene: 10. The length of the CDR3 is 15 residues. The germline V gene encodes CDR1 MNHNY and CDR2 SVGAGI (reference sequence). The CDR3 region has the DNA TGTGCCAGCAGGCGACCGGGACAGGGAGTGGAGACCCAGTACTTC. The encoded protein is CASRRPGQGVETQYF.

The chain carries TRBV5-4 and TRBJ2-5, with 14 bases lining up with TRBD2. Germline values: CDR1 SGHNT, CDR2 YYREEE (reference sequence). Trimming cost V 6 bases and J 3 bases; bases outside gene matches: 10. The CDR3 consists of 17 residues. CDR3 DNA sequence: TGTGCCAGCAACACAGGGACTAGCGGGAGATCGAAAGAGACCCAGTACTTC. Translation gives CASNTGTSGRSKETQYF.

The chain links TRBV6-5 to TRBJ2-3; D not resolved. Germline V gene lookup returns CDR1 MNHEY and CDR2 SVGAGI. Trimming pared 7 bases from V and 0 bases from J, leaving 8 bases between. The CDR3 has 13 residues. CDR3 DNA sequence: TGTGCCAGCACTTTACATAGCACAGATACGCAGTATTTT. It yields the protein CASTLHSTDTQYF.

The chain couples TRBV7-2 to TRBJ2-5, with D maybe TRBD2 (5 bases). There are 13 residues in the CDR3. The germline CDR1 and CDR2 sequences are SGHTA and FQGNSA. Trimming stripped 3 bases from V and 2 bases from J, with 7 bases between. The CDR3: CASSFPGQETQYF. DNA for the CDR3: TGTGCCAGCAGCTTTCCGGGACAAGAGACCCAGTACTTC. The full variable domain, completed using reference TRBV7-2 and TRBJ2-5, is GAGVSQSPSNKVTEKGKDVELRCDPISGHTALYWYRQSLGQGLEFLIYFQGNSAPDKSGLPSDRFSAERTGGSVSTLTIQRTQQEDSAVYLCASSFPGQETQYFGPGTRLLVL.

The chain is built from TRBV24-1 and TRBJ2-5, with 7 bases identical to TRBD1. The junction had 7 bases not matched to a gene; V was cut back by 5 bases and J by 5 bases. The germline V gene has CDR1 KGHDR and CDR2 SFDVKD. The CDR3 contains 14 residues. CDR3 sequence reads: CATSGAGGEETQYF. The CDR3 nucleotides are TGTGCCACCAGTGGGGCAGGGGGAGAGGAGACCCAGTACTTC.

The chain carries TRBV4-2 and TRBJ1-1, with a possible D match to TRBD1 (5 bases). The germline V and J ends were trimmed by 0 bases and 8 bases, with 22 bases remaining between them. The CDR3 contains 17 residues. Looked up from germline, CDR1 is LGHNA and CDR2 is YNFKEQ. CDR3 in amino acids: CASSQDGGRPGDQEAFF. As DNA, the CDR3 is TGTGCCAGCAGCCAAGATGGGGGGAGGCCAGGTGACCAAGAAGCTTTCTTT.

The count of this clone is one. This chain links TRBV7-9 with TRBJ1-5, with D maybe TRBD1 (5 bases). Trimming left V 3 bases short and J 7 bases short, with 16 bases between. Germline V gene lookup returns CDR1 SEHNR and CDR2 FQNEAQ (reference sequence). This CDR3 is 15 amino acids long. CDR3 sequence reads: CASSFGTGFEQPQHF. CDR3 DNA: TGTGCCAGCAGCTTCGGGACTGGCTTCGAACAGCCCCAGCATTTT.

This clone has only one observation. The rearrangement links TRBV13 to TRBJ1-4; 7 nucleotides line up with TRBD1. After removal of 0 bases from V and 6 bases from J, the junction contained 10 bases not matched to a gene. The CDR3 length is 17 residues. Germline assignment: CDR1 PRHDT and CDR2 FYEKMQ (reference sequence). The CDR3 DNA is TGTGCCAGCAGCTTAGGCCCCATGAGGGGGCGGGATGAAAAACTGTTTTTT. It is translated as CASSLGPMRGRDEKLFF.

The rearrangement uses TRBV7-9 and TRBJ2-1; 11 bases agree with TRBD2. Per germline, CDR1 SEHNR and CDR2 FQNEAQ (reference sequence). The ends lost 0 bases at V and 4 bases at J; junction bases unmatched: 2. CDR3 length: 16 amino acids. CDR3 nucleotide sequence: TGTGCCAGCAGCTTAGCCCGACTAGCGGGGTACAATGAGCAGTTCTTC. It encodes CASSLARLAGYNEQFF.

The chain uses TRBV7-9 and TRBJ1-3, with a possible D match to TRBD1 (6 bases). The ends were cut back, 5 bases at V and 2 bases at J, with 13 bases in the middle. Germline-derived CDR1 and CDR2 are SEHNR and FQNEAQ (reference sequence). The CDR3 contains 15 residues. CDR3 bases: TGTGCCAGCAGCCCCTCTTCAGGGGCTGGAAACACCATATATTTT. It translates to CASSPSSGAGNTIYF. Drawing the rest from reference TRBV7-9 and TRBJ1-3, the complete variable domain is DTGVSQNPRHKITKRGQNVTFRCDPISEHNRLYWYRQTLGQGPEFLTYFQNEAQLEKSRLLSDRFSAERPKGSFSTLEIQRTEQGDSAMYLCASSPSSGAGNTIYFGEGSWLTVV.

The chain carries TRBV7-8 and TRBJ1-5; 9 bases line up with TRBD1. The V gene's germline CDR1 is SGHVS and CDR2 FQNEAQ. The CDR3 covers 16 residues. The V gene end was trimmed by 5 bases and the J gene end by 3 bases; junction bases not matched to a gene: 8. CDR3 protein: CASSPSGQGINQPQHF. In DNA form, the CDR3 reads TGTGCCAGCAGCCCTAGTGGACAGGGGATCAATCAGCCCCAGCATTTT.

J is TRBJ1-1 and V is TRBV2; no reliable D call. CDR3 length equals 14 residues. Trimming cost V 6 bases and J 6 bases, with 17 bases left between them. Germline values: CDR1 SNHLY, CDR2 FYNNEI. The CDR3 coding sequence is TGTGCCAGCAGCCCGAACACAGTGGGCGCTGAAGCTTTCTTT. Its protein product is CASSPNTVGAEAFF.

J is TRBJ1-2 and V is TRBV5-1, with D hard to call. CDR3 length: 12 amino acids. Trimming removed 5 bases at V and 2 bases at J, with 7 bases between. Germline V gives CDR1 SGHRS, CDR2 YFSETQ. Here the CDR3 DNA reads TGCGCCAGCAGAACAGAAAACTATGGCTACACCTTC. Its translation: CASRTENYGYTF.

The chain uses TRBV7-9 and TRBJ1-2; tentative D call: TRBD1 (6 bases). The CDR3 runs to 13 residues. From germline, CDR1 is SEHNR and CDR2 FQNEAQ (reference sequence). V lost 4 bases and J lost 3, with 9 bases in between. CDR3 amino acids: CASSWTAHYGYTF. CDR3 DNA: TGTGCCAGCAGCTGGACAGCTCACTATGGCTACACCTTC. Combining the CDR3 with reference TRBV7-9 and TRBJ1-2 gives the whole variable domain DTGVSQNPRHKITKRGQNVTFRCDPISEHNRLYWYRQTLGQGPEFLTYFQNEAQLEKSRLLSDRFSAERPKGSFSTLEIQRTEQGDSAMYLCASSWTAHYGYTFGSGTRLTVV.

V gene TRBV4-3 combines with J gene TRBJ2-2; perhaps TRBD2 as D (6 bases). The ends were cut back, 1 base at V and 0 bases at J, with 21 bases in the middle. Germline loops: CDR1 LGHNA, CDR2 YSLEER. This CDR3 region has 20 residues. DNA of the CDR3: TGCGCCAGCAGCCAAGCCCGGGGGTCCCGGCAACACGCGAACACCGGGGAGCTGTTTTTT. Encoded protein: CASSQARGSRQHANTGELFF.

The chain joins TRBV18 to TRBJ1-2, with a tentative D call TRBD1 (5 bases). CDR1 and CDR2 from the germline V gene are KGHSH and LQKENI. Trimming pared 0 bases from V and 2 bases from J, leaving 10 bases between. The CDR3 spans 15 residues. This chain's CDR3 is CASSPPLGGNYGYTF. The CDR3 DNA reads TGTGCCAGCTCACCACCCCTTGGGGGGAACTATGGCTACACCTTC. The full variable domain, with the rest looked up from reference TRBV18 and TRBJ1-2, is NAGVMQNPRHLVRRRGQEARLRCSPMKGHSHVYWYRQLPEEGLKFMVYLQKENIIDESGMPKERFSAEFPKEGPSILRIQQVVRGDSAAYFCASSPPLGGNYGYTFGSGTRLTVV.

The chain employs TRBV6-6 and TRBJ1-4; 7 bases agree with TRBD1. CDR1 and CDR2 (germline): MNHNY, SVGAGI (reference sequence). The CDR3 extends over 16 amino acids. J gave up 8 bases and V 4 bases, and 13 bases lay outside the gene matches. The chain's CDR3 is CASSSTGNALGEKLFF. Here the CDR3 DNA reads TGTGCCAGCAGTTCGACAGGGAACGCACTTGGGGAAAAACTGTTTTTT.

This rearrangement joins TRBV15 to TRBJ2-3, with 11 positions matching TRBD2. CDR1 is LNHNV and CDR2 is YYDKDF in the germline V gene (reference sequence). The CDR3 covers 14 residues. Germline trimming cut 9 bases from V and 6 bases from J; bases unmatched to any gene: 8. As DNA, the CDR3 is TGTGCCACGTTAGCGGGGGGGCCGAGGGATACGCAGTATTTT. Its translation: CATLAGGPRDTQYF.

The V gene is TRBV2, the J gene TRBJ1-4; maybe TRBD1 (5 bases). The CDR3 totals 12 residues. V was shortened by 3 bases and J by 6 bases, with 5 bases between the two germline ends. Germline loops: CDR1 SNHLY, CDR2 FYNNEI. The CDR3 region is CASSDRDEKLFF. Here the CDR3 DNA reads TGTGCCAGCAGTGACAGGGATGAAAAACTGTTTTTT.

This clone was seen a handful of times. The rearrangement joins TRBV13 to TRBJ1-4; D uncertain. The V and J ends lost 4 bases and 5 bases respectively, with 11 bases between them. The V gene's germline CDR1 is PRHDT and CDR2 FYEKMQ (reference sequence). The CDR3 is made up of 14 amino acids. In nucleotides, the CDR3 is TGTGCCAGCAGCTCCCCGAGGAAGAATGAAAAACTGTTTTTT. It encodes CASSSPRKNEKLFF.

The chain links TRBV9 to TRBJ1-2; 7 positions match TRBD1. With 0 bases clipped from V and 4 bases from J, the junction kept 9 bases outside the gene matches. Germline V gene data show CDR1 as SGDLS and CDR2 as YYNGEE. The CDR3 is 16 amino acids. The CDR3 DNA follows: TGTGCCAGCAGCGTAGGAAGCCCCCAGGGGGGCTATGGCTACACCTTC. Translated, it gives CASSVGSPQGGYGYTF.

The V call is TRBV7-9, the J call TRBJ2-3; the D is unclear. Trimming pared 2 bases from V and 0 bases from J, leaving 9 bases between. From germline, CDR1 is SEHNR and CDR2 FQNEAQ (reference sequence). The length of the CDR3 is 15 residues. The CDR3 sequence: CASSLSQASTDTQYF. The CDR3, as DNA: TGTGCCAGCAGCTTATCTCAGGCTAGCACAGATACGCAGTATTTT.

The chain recombines TRBV6-2 or TRBV6-3 with TRBJ1-5; 9 nucleotides match TRBD1. V was pared by 2 bases and J by 6 bases, with 11 bases of the junction left unmatched. Per the germline V gene, CDR1 is MNHEY and CDR2 is SVGEGT. This CDR3 has 17 residues. CDR3 bases: TGTGCCAGCAGTTACACCTCCGGACAGGGGCGCACTCAGCCCCAGCATTTT. Translating gives CASSYTSGQGRTQPQHF.

V and J are TRBV5-4 and TRBJ2-5; 14 bases match TRBD2. This CDR3 is built from 16 residues. Losses at the gene ends were 4 bases for V and 3 bases for J; bases not matched to a gene: 5. CDR1 and CDR2 from the germline V gene are SGHNT and YYREEE (reference sequence). The CDR3 sequence: CASSGGLAGGKETQYF. As DNA, the CDR3 is TGTGCCAGCAGCGGCGGACTAGCGGGGGGCAAAGAGACCCAGTACTTC. The full variable domain, completed using reference TRBV5-4 and TRBJ2-5, is ETGVTQSPTHLIKTRGQQVTLRCSSQSGHNTVSWYQQALGQGPQFIFQYYREEENGRGNFPPRFSGLQFPNYSSELNVNALELDDSALYLCASSGGLAGGKETQYFGPGTRLLVL.

The rearrangement joins TRBV15 to TRBJ1-1; D gene ambiguous. Trimming shortened V by 5 bases and J by 4 bases, and 11 bases separated the two germline ends. This CDR3 contains 13 residues. From germline, CDR1 is LNHNV and CDR2 YYDKDF (reference sequence). The CDR3 spells CATSVHRGTEAFF. The CDR3 DNA reads TGTGCCACCAGCGTTCACCGGGGCACTGAAGCTTTCTTT.

The rearrangement joins TRBV9 to TRBJ2-7; the D is unclear. Germline CDR1 SGDLS, CDR2 YYNGEE. The V and J ends lost 0 bases and 6 bases respectively, with 10 bases between them. The CDR3 covers 13 residues. The DNA for the CDR3 is TGTGCCAGCAGCGTAGCGCCAACCAGCGAGCAGTACTTC. Residues: CASSVAPTSEQYF.

This chain links TRBV9 with TRBJ1-2; TRBD1 matches at 12 bases. CDR1 is SGDLS, CDR2 YYNGEE, per germline. J lost 4 bases, V lost 0 bases, and 7 bases had no gene match. The CDR3 has 17 amino acids. CDR3 loop: CASSVAGTGGAGYGYTF. CDR3 DNA: TGTGCCAGCAGCGTAGCCGGGACAGGGGGCGCGGGCTATGGCTACACCTTC. The full variable domain, rest sourced from reference TRBV9 and TRBJ1-2, is DSGVTQTPKHLITATGQRVTLRCSPRSGDLSVYWYQQSLDQGLQFLIQYYNGEERAKGNILERFSAQQFPDLHSELNLSSLELGDSALYFCASSVAGTGGAGYGYTFGSGTRLTVV.

The chain uses TRBV7-8 and TRBJ2-7; 9 bases align to TRBD1. V shed 1 base, J shed 4 bases, and the junction held 5 bases outside the gene matches. Germline CDR1 reads SGHVS; CDR2 reads FQNEAQ. This CDR3 comprises 15 residues. CDR3: CASSLVQGARYEQYF. CDR3 in DNA: TGTGCCAGCAGCTTAGTACAGGGGGCGCGTTACGAGCAGTACTTC.